This T cell receptor (beta chain) was captured by sequencing in a study of T cell repertoires in cytomegalovirus infection. Study in general: Recently identified HLA-C-restricted and well-studied HLA-B-restricted CMV epitopes were used. Findings of the study overall: Dominant in the ex vivo response were TCR beta clonotypes restricted by HLA-C and specific for CMV. Carriers of CMV and the relevant HLA type were discriminated by public TCR beta frequency.

V lost 6 bases and J lost 5; bases outside the gene matches: 12. The CDR3 has 15 residues. Germline CDR1 reads MNHEY; CDR2 reads SVGEGT. TCRdb redid the calling of the reads with MiXCR, one entry per CDR3 protein. The repertoire holds about 890,000 distinct CDR3 sequences, about 33% seen once, with around 15% in the top ten. About this clonotype: The antigen is not known.

The sample consisted of cultured CD8+ T cells from PBMCs, taken from culture after CMV antigen stimulation. The source is a human donor in good health (CMV status not recorded). Some clones in this sample may be carry-over from other donors' samples. V is TRBV6-2 or TRBV6-3 and J is TRBJ2-7; 8 bases align to TRBD1. CDR3 sequence (DNA): TGTGCCAGCAGACAAGGACAGGGTCCGATTCACGAGCAGTACTTC. Residues: CASRQGQGPIHEQYF.